A single sample is the source of the 18 T cell receptor beta chains below, sequenced in a study of cytomegalovirus exposure and HLA in healthy donors. The PCR employed 60 Vbeta primers together with 13 Jbeta primers. Data came from immunoSEQ multiplex PCR; TCRdb stores just in-frame clones and leaves some out. In the table there are about 60,000 clones, roughly 77% of which are singletons. Sequencing was carried out using PBMCs. The receptors derive from a woman aged 25 to 39 in good health and CMV-seronegative.

The V call is TRBV29-1, the J call TRBJ1-5; 8 bases fit TRBD1. V dropped 5 bases and J dropped 5; count of bases not matched to a gene: 5. The CDR3 covers 13 residues. CDR1 is SQVTM, CDR2 ANQGSEA, per germline. DNA for the CDR3: TGCAGCGTTTCCGACAGGGGAGATCAGCCCCAGCATTTT. This sequence encodes CSVSDRGDQPQHF.

The V and J genes are TRBV7-2 and TRBJ1-2, with 7 positions matching TRBD1. V lost 4 bases to trimming and J lost 10 bases; unmatched junction nucleotides: 3. The CDR3 extends over 11 amino acids. Germline V gives CDR1 SGHTA, CDR2 FQGNSA. This CDR3 reads CASSSQGPYTF. The CDR3 DNA reads TGTGCCAGCAGCTCACAGGGGCCCTACACCTTC. The full variable domain, its missing parts supplied by reference TRBV7-2 and TRBJ1-2, is GAGVSQSPSNKVTEKGKDVELRCDPISGHTALYWYRQSLGQGLEFLIYFQGNSAPDKSGLPSDRFSAERTGGSVSTLTIQRTQQEDSAVYLCASSSQGPYTFGSGTRLTVV.

The V and J genes are TRBV10-2 and TRBJ2-5, with 7 positions matching TRBD1. Germline CDR1 is WSHSY and CDR2 is SAAADI. The ends lost 8 bases at V and 4 bases at J; junction bases unmatched: 10. The CDR3 spans 14 residues. The CDR3 coding sequence is TGCGCCAGCGTACAGGGGACATCTAGAGAGACCCAGTACTTC. Protein product: CASVQGTSRETQYF.

The rearrangement links TRBV7-6 to TRBJ2-6; D is ambiguous. The germline CDR1 and CDR2 sequences are SGHVS and FNYEAQ. The CDR3 extends over 17 amino acids. Trimming took 1 base from V and 0 from J, leaving 10 bases between them. The CDR3: CASSLEGQDSGANVLTF. CDR3 coding DNA: TGTGCCAGCAGCTTAGAAGGCCAGGACTCTGGGGCCAACGTCCTGACTTTC. Supplemented by reference TRBV7-6 and TRBJ2-6, the full variable domain reads GAGVSQSPRYKVTKRGQDVALRCDPISGHVSLYWYRQALGQGPEFLTYFNYEAQQDKSGLPNDRFSAERPEGSISTLTIQRTEQRDSAMYRCASSLEGQDSGANVLTFGAGSRLTVL.

This clone was found a few times. V and J are TRBV5-8 and TRBJ2-2; maybe TRBD1 (5 bases). Germline loops: CDR1 SGHTS, CDR2 YDEGEE. The CDR3 length is 15 residues. V gave up 4 bases and J gave up 1 base, with 11 bases separating them. CDR3 amino acids: CASSPIDRNTGELFF. Here the CDR3 DNA reads TGTGCCAGCAGCCCGATCGACAGGAACACCGGGGAGCTGTTTTTT.

This rearrangement joins TRBV4-1 to TRBJ1-4, with unresolved D. The CDR3 totals 16 residues. CDR1 is MGHRA, CDR2 YSYEKL, per germline. Trimming stripped 3 bases from V and 8 bases from J, with 19 bases between. CDR3 nucleotides: TGCGCCAGCAGCCACGAGCCGGGCACTAGAAAGGAAAAACTGTTTTTT. Amino acids: CASSHEPGTRKEKLFF.

The chain has TRBV7-8 and TRBJ1-4; 7 nucleotides align to TRBD1. After removal of 5 bases from V and 1 base from J, the junction contained 4 bases not matched to a gene. From germline, CDR1 is SGHVS and CDR2 FQNEAQ. The CDR3 covers 15 residues. The CDR3 is CASSVQGGTNEKLFF. The DNA of the CDR3 is TGTGCCAGCAGCGTGCAGGGGGGAACTAATGAAAAACTGTTTTTT.

The V and J genes are TRBV4-1 and TRBJ2-7; TRBD1 aligns across 7 bases. Trimming took 1 base from V and 6 from J; bases not matched to a gene: 12. The CDR3 has 16 residues. The germline V gene encodes CDR1 MGHRA and CDR2 YSYEKL. The CDR3 DNA is TGCGCCAGCAGCCAAGGTCTGGGGGCAGGGGGTAGCGAGCAGTACTTC. It codes for CASSQGLGAGGSEQYF.

The DNA for the CDR3 is TGTGCCAGCAGTGAGGGAGCGGGACCCTTATACGAGCAGTACTTC. Encoded protein: CASSEGAGPLYEQYF. The chain combines TRBV6-4 with TRBJ2-7, with TRBD2 matching 7 bases. The germline CDR1 and CDR2 sequences are MRHNA and SNTAGT. The J segment lost 4 bases and the V segment lost 3 bases, leaving 9 bases of the junction unmatched. The CDR3 spans 15 residues.

The genes are TRBV28 and TRBJ1-1; weak D call: TRBD1 (5 bases). V was trimmed by 0 bases and J by 4 bases, leaving 12 bases between them. The CDR3 loop spans 15 amino acids. Per germline, CDR1 MDHEN and CDR2 SYDVKM. The CDR3 bases are TGTGCCAGCAGTTTATGGGCAGGGCCCAGCACTGAAGCTTTCTTT. Protein product: CASSLWAGPSTEAFF.

The chain recombines TRBV7-3 with TRBJ1-3, with D possibly TRBD1 on 6 matching bases. Trimming stripped 4 bases from V and 4 bases from J, with 8 bases between. Germline CDR1 SGHTA, CDR2 FQGTGA. The CDR3 spans 13 residues. The CDR3 DNA sequence: TGTGCCAGCAGCTCTGGACAGGGAAACACCATATATTTT. Protein: CASSSGQGNTIYF.

V is TRBV30 and J is TRBJ1-3; D unclear. Trimming pared 4 bases from V and 5 bases from J, leaving 9 bases between. The CDR3 has 12 amino acids. Germline values: CDR1 GTSNPN, CDR2 SVGIG (reference sequence). DNA for the CDR3: TGTGCCTGGACGTGGAGGAGAAACACCATATATTTT. It encodes CAWTWRRNTIYF.

The CDR3 spells CASSGTSGGETQYF. Here the CDR3 DNA reads TGTGCCAGCAGCGGGACTAGCGGCGGAGAGACCCAGTACTTC. The chain has TRBV7-9 and TRBJ2-5; 11 nucleotides agree with TRBD2. The junction had 3 bases not matched to a gene; V was cut back by 5 bases and J by 4 bases. Germline loops: CDR1 SEHNR, CDR2 FQNEAQ (reference sequence). This CDR3 has 14 residues. Drawing the rest from reference TRBV7-9 and TRBJ2-5, the complete variable domain is DTGVSQNPRHKITKRGQNVTFRCDPISEHNRLYWYRQTLGQGPEFLTYFQNEAQLEKSRLLSDRFSAERPKGSFSTLEIQRTEQGDSAMYLCASSGTSGGETQYFGPGTRLLVL.

The chain has TRBV5-1 and TRBJ2-3; D not resolved. The CDR3 is 12 residues long. The germline gives CDR1 SGHRS, CDR2 YFSETQ. Deletions cut 4 bases from V and 6 bases from J, with 9 bases between. For the CDR3, the DNA is TGCGCCAGCAGCCTTAATGTGGATACGCAGTATTTT. Translated: CASSLNVDTQYF.

This chain joins TRBV6-5 and TRBJ2-7; TRBD2 matches 13 bases. V trimming: 6 bases; J trimming: 6 bases; junction bases outside the gene matches: 8. The germline V gene has CDR1 MNHEY and CDR2 SVGAGI. The CDR3 is 15 amino acids. The DNA for the CDR3 is TGTGCCAGCAGCCGTGGACTAGCGGGAGAAGTCGAGCAGTACTTC. Its protein product is CASSRGLAGEVEQYF.

The chain recombines TRBV30 with TRBJ2-3; possibly TRBD1 for D (5 bases). V lost 3 bases and J 2 bases, leaving 6 bases between the germline ends. The CDR3 sequence is 12 residues long. Looked up from germline, CDR1 is GTSNPN and CDR2 is SVGIG (reference sequence). CDR3 residues: CAWRGLTDTQYF. In nucleotides, the CDR3 is TGTGCCTGGAGGGGGCTCACAGATACGCAGTATTTT.

The count of this clone is one. The chain recombines TRBV7-8 with TRBJ1-1, with TRBD1 matching 7 bases. V lost 5 bases, J lost 4 bases, and 4 bases stayed unmatched. Germline CDR1 reads SGHVS; CDR2 reads FQNEAQ. This CDR3 spans 13 amino acids. Here the CDR3 DNA reads TGTGCCAGCAGCCCGCACAGGGGCACTGAAGCTTTCTTT. It specifies CASSPHRGTEAFF.

The V and J genes are TRBV30 and TRBJ1-4; TRBD1 might be the D (6 bases). V gave up 4 bases and J gave up 11 bases, with 11 bases separating them. Germline CDR1 reads GTSNPN; CDR2 reads SVGIG (reference sequence). This CDR3 has 11 residues. The CDR3 protein is CAWMKDSKLFF. The CDR3 DNA sequence: TGTGCCTGGATGAAGGACAGTAAACTGTTTTTT.